Listed below are T cell receptor beta chains from one sample, sequenced in a study of blood T cell repertoires in COVID-19. Sequencing used immunoSEQ multiplex PCR; TCRdb keeps in-frame clones, though not all of them. The repertoire holds roughly 63,000 clones, with 70% to 80% as singletons. Input material: peripheral blood. The receptors here all came from a human donor in a cohort sampled during active COVID-19. Both conserved end residues are part of each CDR3. The D gene is left open where the match is weak. A row's size may be missing; if present it is once, few, many or a size class.

v_gene: TRBV3-1/TRBV3-2; abundance: -; len: 17; j_gene: TRBJ2-2; d_gene: -; CDR3nt: TGTGCCAGCAGCCAAGATGGGGCTCGTCAAAGAGCCGGGGAGCTGTTTTTT; CDR3aa: CASSQDGARQRAGELFF
v_gene: TRBV7-8; abundance: few; len: 15; j_gene: TRBJ2-7; d_gene: -; CDR3nt: TGTGCCAGCAGCTTAGGCCAGCGTGGAGGCCACGAGCAGTACTTC; CDR3aa: CASSLGQRGGHEQYF
v_gene: TRBV3-1/TRBV3-2; abundance: -; len: 13; j_gene: TRBJ2-7; d_gene: -; CDR3nt: TGTGCCAGCAGCAAACTACAGGGCTCCGAGCAGTACTTC; CDR3aa: CASSKLQGSEQYF
v_gene: TRBV28; abundance: many; len: 15; j_gene: TRBJ2-7; d_gene: TRBD2; CDR3nt: TGTGCCAGCAGTTTGGCGGGAGGGGGCTCCTACGAGCAGTACTTC; CDR3aa: CASSLAGGGSYEQYF
v_gene: TRBV6-5; abundance: -; len: 15; j_gene: TRBJ2-7; d_gene: TRBD1; CDR3nt: TGTGCCAGCAGTTACTCGCCGGACAGGGTCTACGAGCAGTACTTC; CDR3aa: CASSYSPDRVYEQYF
v_gene: TRBV10-3; abundance: -; len: 18; j_gene: TRBJ1-5; d_gene: TRBD1; CDR3nt: TGTGCCATCAGTGAACCGACAGGGGCGGGTACTAGCAATCAGCCCCAGCATTTT; CDR3aa: CAISEPTGAGTSNQPQHF
v_gene: TRBV28; abundance: -; len: 12; j_gene: TRBJ1-2; d_gene: -; CDR3nt: TGTGCCAGCAGCCCCGCTAACTATGGCTACACCTTC; CDR3aa: CASSPANYGYTF
v_gene: TRBV7-2; abundance: -; len: 12; j_gene: TRBJ2-2; d_gene: -; CDR3nt: TGTGCCAGCAGCCCGGGGGCCGGGGAGCTGTTTTTT; CDR3aa: CASSPGAGELFF
v_gene: TRBV30; abundance: -; len: 14; j_gene: TRBJ2-1; d_gene: TRBD1; CDR3nt: TGTGCCTGGAGTCAAGGACAGGGTTTGAATGAGCAGTTCTTC; CDR3aa: CAWSQGQGLNEQFF
v_gene: TRBV24-1; abundance: -; len: 11; j_gene: TRBJ1-2; d_gene: TRBD1; CDR3nt: TGTGCCACGTGGACAGGGTCTGGCTACACCTTC; CDR3aa: CATWTGSGYTF
v_gene: TRBV25-1; abundance: once; len: 13; j_gene: TRBJ2-7; d_gene: -; CDR3nt: TGTGCCAGCACTAGGGGTAGCTCCTACGAGCAGTACTTC; CDR3aa: CASTRGSSYEQYF
v_gene: TRBV6-5; abundance: -; len: 14; j_gene: TRBJ1-1; d_gene: TRBD1; CDR3nt: TGTGCCAGCAGTTCCCGGGACAGGACCACTGAAGCTTTCTTT; CDR3aa: CASSSRDRTTEAFF
v_gene: TRBV28; abundance: -; len: 14; j_gene: TRBJ1-2; d_gene: -; CDR3nt: TGTGCCAGCAGTTTAAGTGGGGCGATCTATGGCTACACCTTC; CDR3aa: CASSLSGAIYGYTF
v_gene: TRBV6-2/TRBV6-3; abundance: -; len: 14; j_gene: TRBJ1-1; d_gene: -; CDR3nt: TGTGCCAGCAGTAAGCCAACAGGGCTCGGTGAAGCTTTCTTT; CDR3aa: CASSKPTGLGEAFF
v_gene: TRBV23-1; abundance: -; len: 15; j_gene: TRBJ1-1; d_gene: -; CDR3nt: TGCGCCAGCAGTCAATCGGCCAACCTAGGCACTGAAGCTTTCTTT; CDR3aa: CASSQSANLGTEAFF
v_gene: TRBV4-3; abundance: -; len: 15; j_gene: TRBJ1-4; d_gene: TRBD1; CDR3nt: TGCGCCAGCAGCCTAACTGGACAGGGGGCTGAAAAACTGTTTTTT; CDR3aa: CASSLTGQGAEKLFF
v_gene: TRBV4-2; abundance: -; len: 17; j_gene: TRBJ2-6; d_gene: TRBD2; CDR3nt: TGTGCCAGCAGCCAAGATCGGGGGGGGACTGGGGCCAACGTCCTGACTTTC; CDR3aa: CASSQDRGGTGANVLTF
v_gene: TRBV7-9; abundance: -; len: 15; j_gene: TRBJ1-2; d_gene: TRBD1; CDR3nt: TGTGCCAGCAGCCCCCGACAGGGGGCATGGTATGGCTACACCTTC; CDR3aa: CASSPRQGAWYGYTF
v_gene: TRBV4-2; abundance: -; len: 15; j_gene: TRBJ2-7; d_gene: -; CDR3nt: TGTGCCAGCAGCCAAGATGGTACAGAGAACTACGAGCAGTACTTC; CDR3aa: CASSQDGTENYEQYF
v_gene: TRBV7-2; abundance: -; len: 14; j_gene: TRBJ2-5; d_gene: -; CDR3nt: TGTGCCAGCAGCCCCGGCCCAGGGATAGAGACCCAGTACTTC; CDR3aa: CASSPGPGIETQYF
v_gene: TRBV28; abundance: once; len: 16; j_gene: TRBJ2-1; d_gene: TRBD2; CDR3nt: TGTGCCAGCAGTTCCAAACTAGCGGGATCGTACAATGAGCAGTTCTTC; CDR3aa: CASSSKLAGSYNEQFF
v_gene: TRBV6-5; abundance: -; len: 15; j_gene: TRBJ2-2; d_gene: TRBD2; CDR3nt: TGTGCCAGCAGAGGTAGCGGGACGGGCACCGGGGAGCTGTTTTTT; CDR3aa: CASRGSGTGTGELFF
v_gene: TRBV3-1/TRBV3-2; abundance: -; len: 15; j_gene: TRBJ2-7; d_gene: -; CDR3nt: TGTGCCAGCAGCCCCACCCCCGGAGGCACCTACGAGCAGTACTTC; CDR3aa: CASSPTPGGTYEQYF
v_gene: TRBV11-2; abundance: -; len: 12; j_gene: TRBJ1-2; d_gene: -; CDR3nt: TGTGCCAGCAGCTTATATCGGTATGGCTACACCTTC; CDR3aa: CASSLYRYGYTF
v_gene: TRBV2; abundance: few; len: 15; j_gene: TRBJ1-5; d_gene: -; CDR3nt: TGTGCCAGCAGTGAAGCGGTAAGGGGGTTTCAGCCCCAGCATTTT; CDR3aa: CASSEAVRGFQPQHF
v_gene: TRBV18; abundance: -; len: 14; j_gene: TRBJ2-7; d_gene: -; CDR3nt: TGTGCCAGCTCACCACCGGTCCAACACTACGAGCAGTACTTC; CDR3aa: CASSPPVQHYEQYF
v_gene: TRBV4-1; abundance: -; len: 16; j_gene: TRBJ2-3; d_gene: -; CDR3nt: TGCGCCAGCAGCCGGACAGCAGGGTCGAGCACAGATACGCAGTATTTT; CDR3aa: CASSRTAGSSTDTQYF
v_gene: TRBV19; abundance: -; len: 15; j_gene: TRBJ1-2; d_gene: -; CDR3nt: TGTGCCAGTAACAATGGACAGTTACGGGTCTATGGCTACACCTTC; CDR3aa: CASNNGQLRVYGYTF
v_gene: TRBV6-5; abundance: few; len: 15; j_gene: TRBJ1-5; d_gene: -; CDR3nt: TGTGCCAGCAGCCGGACTTATGGGGGCAATCAGCCCCAGCATTTT; CDR3aa: CASSRTYGGNQPQHF
v_gene: TRBV6-5; abundance: -; len: 14; j_gene: TRBJ2-3; d_gene: -; CDR3nt: TGTGCCAGCCAAGACCTGGGGAGTTTTATTACGCAGTATTTT; CDR3aa: CASQDLGSFITQYF
v_gene: TRBV7-3; abundance: -; len: 15; j_gene: TRBJ2-3; d_gene: -; CDR3nt: TGTGCCAGCAGCCAACTAGGACTAAACACAGATACGCAGTATTTT; CDR3aa: CASSQLGLNTDTQYF
v_gene: TRBV28; abundance: -; len: 14; j_gene: TRBJ1-1; d_gene: TRBD1; CDR3nt: TGTGCCAGCTACAAGGACAGGGTAAGGTCTGAAGCTTTCTTT; CDR3aa: CASYKDRVRSEAFF
v_gene: TRBV5-1; abundance: -; len: 19; j_gene: TRBJ2-2; d_gene: TRBD2; CDR3nt: TGCGCCAGCAGCACCTCCCCGGCGGGAGGGCCATTGAACACCGGGGAGCTGTTTTTT; CDR3aa: CASSTSPAGGPLNTGELFF
v_gene: TRBV27; abundance: -; len: 15; j_gene: TRBJ1-3; d_gene: -; CDR3nt: TGTGCCAGCAGTTTACGACTGAGCTCTGGAAACACCATATATTTT; CDR3aa: CASSLRLSSGNTIYF
v_gene: TRBV12-5; abundance: -; len: 14; j_gene: TRBJ1-5; d_gene: -; CDR3nt: TGTGCTAGTGGTTTGGAAGCCAGCAATCAGCCCCAGCATTTT; CDR3aa: CASGLEASNQPQHF
v_gene: TRBV12-5; abundance: -; len: 17; j_gene: TRBJ2-6; d_gene: TRBD1; CDR3nt: TGTGCTAGTGGTTTTTGGCAGGGGGCCGGTGGGGCCAACGTCCTGACTTTC; CDR3aa: CASGFWQGAGGANVLTF
v_gene: TRBV10-3; abundance: few; len: 11; j_gene: TRBJ1-4; d_gene: -; CDR3nt: TGTGCTAGCGGTACTAATGAAAAACTGTTTTTT; CDR3aa: CASGTNEKLFF
v_gene: TRBV19; abundance: -; len: 15; j_gene: TRBJ1-5; d_gene: -; CDR3nt: TGTGCCAGTAGTATATGGGGTGGGGGGGATCAGCCCCAGCATTTT; CDR3aa: CASSIWGGGDQPQHF
v_gene: TRBV6-6; abundance: -; len: 14; j_gene: TRBJ2-6; d_gene: -; CDR3nt: TGTGCCAGCACTGCCAGCTCTGGGGCCAACGTCCTGACTTTC; CDR3aa: CASTASSGANVLTF
v_gene: TRBV7-2; abundance: -; len: 15; j_gene: TRBJ2-5; d_gene: TRBD2; CDR3nt: TGTGCCAGCAGCTTACAGACTAGCGTGCAAGAGACCCAGTACTTC; CDR3aa: CASSLQTSVQETQYF
v_gene: TRBV4-3; abundance: -; len: 15; j_gene: TRBJ2-2; d_gene: TRBD1; CDR3nt: TGCGCCAGCAGCAAACAGGGGGCGCGGACCGGGGAGCTGTTTTTT; CDR3aa: CASSKQGARTGELFF
v_gene: TRBV3-1/TRBV3-2; abundance: -; len: 13; j_gene: TRBJ1-2; d_gene: TRBD1; CDR3nt: TGTGCCAGCGGGGACAGGGGTAACTATGGCTACACCTTC; CDR3aa: CASGDRGNYGYTF
v_gene: TRBV6-5; abundance: -; len: 14; j_gene: TRBJ2-2; d_gene: TRBD1; CDR3nt: TGTGCCAGCAACGACAGGGGCTACACCGGGGAGCTGTTTTTT; CDR3aa: CASNDRGYTGELFF
v_gene: TRBV5-7; abundance: -; len: 15; j_gene: TRBJ2-7; d_gene: TRBD2; CDR3nt: TGTGCCAGCAGCTTGAGGGGACTAGCGATATACGAGCAGTACTTC; CDR3aa: CASSLRGLAIYEQYF
v_gene: TRBV7-8; abundance: -; len: 13; j_gene: TRBJ2-7; d_gene: TRBD1; CDR3nt: TGTGCCAGCAGCTTAGGACAGGGGAACGAGCAGTACTTC; CDR3aa: CASSLGQGNEQYF
v_gene: TRBV4-1; abundance: -; len: 15; j_gene: TRBJ2-2; d_gene: -; CDR3nt: TGCGCCAGCAGCCAAGTTATTACGAACACCGGGGAGCTGTTTTTT; CDR3aa: CASSQVITNTGELFF
v_gene: TRBV18; abundance: -; len: 18; j_gene: TRBJ2-6; d_gene: TRBD1; CDR3nt: TGTGCCAGCTCACCCCGGAAGGGGGCAATCGCTGGGGCCAACGTCCTGACTTTC; CDR3aa: CASSPRKGAIAGANVLTF
v_gene: TRBV6-2/TRBV6-3; abundance: -; len: 14; j_gene: TRBJ2-7; d_gene: -; CDR3nt: TGTGCCAGCAGTAAGGAGGGGATTTCCTACGAGCAGTACTTC; CDR3aa: CASSKEGISYEQYF
v_gene: TRBV28; abundance: -; len: 16; j_gene: TRBJ2-3; d_gene: -; CDR3nt: TGTGCCAGCAGACCCCCCTCTCGCAGGGCCGCAGATACGCAGTATTTT; CDR3aa: CASRPPSRRAADTQYF
v_gene: TRBV4-1; abundance: few; len: 15; j_gene: TRBJ2-7; d_gene: -; CDR3nt: TGCGCCAGCAGCCAAGGCGGGACAGCCTCCTACGAGCAGTACTTC; CDR3aa: CASSQGGTASYEQYF
v_gene: TRBV11-2; abundance: once; len: 18; j_gene: TRBJ2-2; d_gene: -; CDR3nt: TGTGCCAGCAGCTTACTGAGTAGGACTTGGTGGAACACCGGGGAGCTGTTTTTT; CDR3aa: CASSLLSRTWWNTGELFF
v_gene: TRBV29-1; abundance: -; len: 12; j_gene: TRBJ2-1; d_gene: TRBD2; CDR3nt: TGCAGCGGAAGCGGGGTCGGAAATGAGCAGTTCTTC; CDR3aa: CSGSGVGNEQFF
v_gene: TRBV4-1; abundance: -; len: 16; j_gene: TRBJ2-5; d_gene: TRBD2; CDR3nt: TGCGCCAGCAGCCTGACTAGCGGGGCTTTCAAGGAGACCCAGTACTTC; CDR3aa: CASSLTSGAFKETQYF
v_gene: TRBV5-1; abundance: -; len: 19; j_gene: TRBJ2-3; d_gene: TRBD2; CDR3nt: TGCGCCAGCAGCTTAGCGGCGACGGGAGGTTTTACTAGCACAGATACGCAGTATTTT; CDR3aa: CASSLAATGGFTSTDTQYF
v_gene: TRBV6-5; abundance: -; len: 12; j_gene: TRBJ2-7; d_gene: TRBD1; CDR3nt: TGTGCCAGCAGTAAACAGGGGAGCGAGCAGTACTTC; CDR3aa: CASSKQGSEQYF